The rows below give T cell receptor beta chains drawn from one sample of a study of chronic HIV infection and antiretroviral therapy. A single record per CDR3 protein comes from TCRdb applying MiXCR to the 5' RACE reads. The sample consists of 40,000 or so distinct CDR3 sequences, about 7.4% of them appearing once. Specimen: peripheral blood. The receptors come from an adult who had HIV and had not received antiretroviral therapy, or was an uninfected healthy control (not recorded which). Each CDR3 is given with its conserved first and last residue. Fields, in order: D gene, J gene, clone size, V gene, CDR3 protein, CDR3 DNA. The D gene is left open where the match is weak. Expanded clones get a size class; other rows say once, few or many, or leave the size out.

>NA|TRBJ2-7|many|TRBV28
CASCHGNSYEQYF
TGTGCCAGCTGTCACGGGAACTCCTACGAGCAGTACTTC
>NA|TRBJ1-1|few|TRBV29-1
CSVVLFHLEAFF
TGCAGCGTTGTTCTTTTCCATCTGGAAGCTTTCTTT
>NA|TRBJ1-2|few|TRBV29-1
CSVTPGQLYGYTF
TGCAGCGTTACCCCTGGACAGCTCTATGGCTACACCTTC
>NA|TRBJ1-1|many|TRBV28
CASSLTTWGNTEAFF
TGTGCCAGCAGCCTAACGACATGGGGGAACACTGAAGCTTTCTTT
>NA|TRBJ2-1|few|TRBV28
CASSFRRGLTYNEQFF
TGTGCCAGCAGTTTCCGCCGAGGGCTAACCTACAATGAGCAGTTCTTC
>TRBD1|TRBJ1-6|NA|TRBV28
CASTQAGTGDWNSPLHF
TGTGCCAGCACCCAAGCCGGGACAGGAGATTGGAATTCACCCCTCCACTTT
>NA|TRBJ2-1|NA|TRBV29-1
CSVEGSGYADEQFF
TGCAGCGTTGAAGGAAGCGGGTACGCGGATGAGCAGTTCTTC
>NA|TRBJ1-5|NA|TRBV7-9
CASSLEGDGNQPQHF
TGTGCCAGCAGCTTAGAAGGGGACGGCAATCAGCCCCAGCATTTT
>TRBD1|TRBJ2-3|many|TRBV27
CASSPGQGTDTQYF
TGTGCCAGCAGTCCGGGACAGGGGACAGATACGCAGTATTTT
>TRBD1|TRBJ1-1|few|TRBV2
CASIQGQGRTEAFF
TGTGCCAGCATCCAGGGACAGGGAAGGACTGAAGCTTTCTTT
>NA|TRBJ1-5|many|TRBV28
CASSLGYNQPQHF
TGTGCCAGCAGTTTGGGCTACAATCAGCCCCAGCATTTT
>TRBD2|TRBJ2-3|NA|TRBV29-1
CSVASGNTDTQYF
TGCAGCGTTGCTAGCGGGAACACAGATACGCAGTATTTT
>TRBD1|TRBJ2-7|many|TRBV28
CASSPTTGPISYEQYF
TGTGCCAGCAGTCCGACGACAGGGCCGATCTCCTACGAGCAGTACTTC
>NA|TRBJ2-4|many|TRBV12-3/TRBV12-4
CASRSEVKNIQYF
TGTGCCAGCAGAAGCGAGGTCAAAAACATTCAGTACTTC
>NA|TRBJ2-7|few|TRBV27
CASSLLGRERQYF
TGTGCCAGCAGTTTACTCGGACGTGAGAGACAGTACTTC
>TRBD2|TRBJ2-1|many|TRBV9
CASSVNSGRIYNEQFF
TGTGCCAGCAGCGTTAATAGCGGGAGAATCTACAATGAGCAGTTCTTC
>NA|TRBJ2-1|few|TRBV15
CATSRAGAGNEQFF
TGTGCCACCAGCAGGGCAGGGGCGGGAAATGAGCAGTTCTTC
>NA|TRBJ2-1|few|TRBV28
CASSLTIYNEQFF
TGTGCCAGCAGTTTAACTATATACAATGAGCAGTTCTTC
>TRBD2|TRBJ2-1|NA|TRBV4-2
CASSQEASGSDEQFF
TGTGCCAGCAGCCAAGAGGCTAGCGGGAGCGATGAGCAGTTCTTC
>TRBD2|TRBJ2-3|many|TRBV4-2
CASTELAGERDTQYF
TGTGCCAGCACTGAGTTGGCGGGAGAAAGAGATACGCAGTATTTT
>TRBD2|TRBJ2-1|many|TRBV18
CASSPPEGLAGFDEQFF
TGTGCCAGCTCACCACCGGAGGGACTAGCGGGTTTTGATGAGCAGTTCTTC
>TRBD1|TRBJ2-1|few|TRBV28
CASSWTGWGTKQFF
TGTGCCAGCAGCTGGACAGGGTGGGGGACGAAGCAGTTCTTC
>NA|TRBJ1-1|NA|TRBV5-1
CASSSDQSWGQGTEAFF
TGCGCCAGCAGCTCAGACCAGTCGTGGGGGCAGGGCACTGAAGCTTTCTTT
>TRBD1|TRBJ2-7|many|TRBV2
CASTPQGVHEQYF
TGTGCCAGCACCCCCCAGGGGGTCCACGAGCAGTACTTC
>NA|TRBJ2-1|NA|TRBV29-1
CSVGRRELGYNEQFF
TGCAGCGTTGGACGGAGGGAGCTAGGTTACAATGAGCAGTTCTTC
>NA|TRBJ2-3|few|TRBV29-1
CSFVGGTPPVAQYF
TGCAGCTTTGTTGGTGGGACTCCTCCTGTTGCGCAGTATTTT
>NA|TRBJ2-4|few|TRBV29-1
CSVVRTQAKNIQYF
TGCAGCGTTGTCAGGACACAAGCCAAAAACATTCAGTACTTC
>NA|TRBJ2-7|many|TRBV10-3
CAISRRGQSSYEQYF
TGTGCCATCAGCAGAAGAGGTCAGAGCTCCTACGAGCAGTACTTC
>NA|TRBJ2-7|many|TRBV29-1
CSGSGVGSGSYEQYF
TGCAGCGGCTCAGGAGTGGGGAGTGGTAGCTACGAGCAGTACTTC
>TRBD2|TRBJ2-7|NA|TRBV28
CASSLPGGPWEQYF
TGTGCCAGCAGTTTGCCGGGAGGGCCGTGGGAGCAGTACTTC
>TRBD2|TRBJ2-7|many|TRBV28
CASSLPASGSYEQYF
TGTGCCAGCAGTTTACCGGCTAGCGGTTCTTACGAGCAGTACTTC
>TRBD1|TRBJ2-7|many|TRBV7-9
CASSFGTEYEQYF
TGTGCCAGCAGCTTCGGGACAGAGTACGAGCAGTACTTC
>NA|TRBJ1-4|many|TRBV4-1
CASSQGPGDEKLFF
TGCGCCAGCAGCCAAGGTCCAGGGGATGAAAAACTGTTTTTT
>NA|TRBJ1-5|few|TRBV28
CASRHSHPNQPQHF
TGTGCCAGCAGGCACTCCCACCCCAATCAGCCCCAGCATTTT
>NA|TRBJ2-7|NA|TRBV18
CASSTTRMGGAGSYEQYF
TGTGCCAGCTCAACCACCCGCATGGGGGGAGCAGGCTCCTACGAGCAGTACTTC
>NA|TRBJ2-3|few|TRBV4-1
CASSQGSLAPDTQYF
TGCGCCAGCAGCCAAGGTTCTCTAGCACCAGATACGCAGTATTTT
>TRBD2|TRBJ2-1|many|TRBV6-2/TRBV6-3
CASSYLSPSGRNEQFF
TGTGCCAGCAGTTACTTATCCCCTAGCGGGAGGAATGAGCAGTTCTTC
>NA|TRBJ2-2|NA|TRBV7-3
CASSFEPAGELFF
TGTGCCAGCAGCTTCGAGCCCGCCGGGGAGCTGTTTTTT
>NA|TRBJ2-5|many|TRBV20-1
CSARGGLNQETQYF
TGCAGTGCTAGAGGCGGGCTGAATCAAGAGACCCAGTACTTC
>TRBD2|TRBJ2-1|NA|TRBV27
CASSFIAGEIDEQFF
TGTGCCAGCAGTTTCATAGCGGGAGAAATCGATGAGCAGTTCTTC
>NA|TRBJ2-1|many|TRBV18
CASSWGDPEQFF
TGTGCCAGCTCATGGGGGGACCCAGAGCAGTTCTTC
>TRBD1|TRBJ1-2|few|TRBV29-1
CSVEDGTGGYYGYTF
TGCAGCGTTGAAGATGGGACAGGGGGGTACTATGGCTACACCTTC